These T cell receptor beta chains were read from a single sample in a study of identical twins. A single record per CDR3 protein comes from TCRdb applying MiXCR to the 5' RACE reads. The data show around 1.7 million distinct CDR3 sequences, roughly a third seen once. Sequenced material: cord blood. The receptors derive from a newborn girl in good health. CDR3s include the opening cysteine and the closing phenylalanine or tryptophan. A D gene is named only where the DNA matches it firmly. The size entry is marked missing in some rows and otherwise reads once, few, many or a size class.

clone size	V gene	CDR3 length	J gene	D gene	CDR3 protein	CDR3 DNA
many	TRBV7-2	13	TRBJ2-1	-	CASSLESGNEQFF	TGTGCCAGCAGCTTAGAGTCCGGCAATGAGCAGTTCTTC
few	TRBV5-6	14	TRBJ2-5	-	CASSLATVLNEQYF	TGTGCCAGCAGCTTGGCGACGGTACTCAATGAGCAGTACTTC
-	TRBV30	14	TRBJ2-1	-	CALLSGSLYNEQFF	TGTGCCCTTCTTTCCGGGTCTCTCTACAATGAGCAGTTCTTC
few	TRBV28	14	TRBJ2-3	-	CASSLGHPTDTQYF	TGTGCCAGCAGTTTAGGGCACCCCACAGATACGCAGTATTTT
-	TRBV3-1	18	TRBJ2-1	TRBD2	CASSQVSWLAGDQETQFF	TGTGCCAGCAGCCAAGTGTCGTGGCTAGCGGGAGACCAAGAGACCCAGTTCTTC
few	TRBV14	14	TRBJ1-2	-	CASSHRALNYGYTF	TGTGCCAGCAGCCACAGGGCCCTTAACTATGGCTACACCTTC
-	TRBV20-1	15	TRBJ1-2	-	CSASPQGEIFYGYTF	TGCAGTGCTAGTCCCCAGGGAGAGATCTTCTATGGCTACACCTTC
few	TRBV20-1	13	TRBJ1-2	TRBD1	CSANRGTNYGYTF	TGCAGTGCTAACAGGGGTACTAACTATGGCTACACCTTC
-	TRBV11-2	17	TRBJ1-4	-	CASSLDLGSATNEKLFF	TGTGCCAGCAGCTTAGATCTAGGGTCTGCAACTAATGAAAAACTGTTTTTT
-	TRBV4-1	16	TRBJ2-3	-	CASSQAASRGTDTQYF	TGCGCCAGCAGCCAAGCGGCTAGCAGGGGAACAGATACGCAGTATTTT
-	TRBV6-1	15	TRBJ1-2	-	CASSEPARISYGYTF	TGTGCCAGCAGTGAACCAGCCCGTATTTCCTATGGCTACACCTTC
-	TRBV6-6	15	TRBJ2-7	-	CASNPRAVPPYEQYF	TGTGCCAGCAACCCCCGGGCAGTGCCACCCTACGAGCAGTACTTC
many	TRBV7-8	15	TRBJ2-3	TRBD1	CASSFTTGGTDTQYF	TGTGCCAGCAGCTTTACGACAGGGGGCACAGATACGCAGTATTTT
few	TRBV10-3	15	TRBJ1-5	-	CAISEGTYSNQPQHF	TGTGCCATCAGTGAAGGGACTTATAGCAATCAGCCCCAGCATTTT
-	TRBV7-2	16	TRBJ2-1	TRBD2	CASSPASGGFYNEQFF	TGTGCCAGCAGCCCCGCTAGCGGGGGGTTCTACAATGAGCAGTTCTTC
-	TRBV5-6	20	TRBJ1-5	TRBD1	CASSLGPWGQGLHSNQPQHF	TGTGCCAGCAGCTTGGGGCCTTGGGGACAGGGGCTTCATAGCAATCAGCCCCAGCATTTT
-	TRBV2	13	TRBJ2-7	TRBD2	CASSDRDYLEQYF	TGTGCCAGCAGCGACCGGGACTATCTAGAGCAGTACTTC
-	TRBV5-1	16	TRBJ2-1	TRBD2	CASSASLAGGPNEQFF	TGCGCCAGCAGCGCCTCACTAGCGGGAGGGCCTAATGAGCAGTTCTTC
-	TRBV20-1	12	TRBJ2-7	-	CSATTRSYEQYF	TGCAGTGCTACGACTCGCTCCTACGAGCAGTACTTC
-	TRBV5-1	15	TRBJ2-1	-	CASSRSGDSYNGQFF	TGCGCCAGCAGCCGTTCAGGGGATTCCTACAATGGGCAGTTCTTC
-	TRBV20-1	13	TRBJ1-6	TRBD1	CSARGQGDSPLHF	TGCAGTGCTAGGGGGCAGGGGGATTCACCCCTCCACTTT
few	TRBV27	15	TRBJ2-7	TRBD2	CASSLRLAGLYEQYF	TGTGCCAGCAGTTTAAGGCTAGCGGGACTCTACGAGCAGTACTTC
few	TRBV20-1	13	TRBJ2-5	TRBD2	CSALRTSKETQYF	TGCAGTGCTCTCCGGACTAGTAAAGAGACCCAGTACTTC
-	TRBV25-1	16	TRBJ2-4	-	CASSESLAGRRNIQYF	TGTGCCAGCAGTGAATCGTTGGCGGGACGTAGAAACATTCAGTACTTC